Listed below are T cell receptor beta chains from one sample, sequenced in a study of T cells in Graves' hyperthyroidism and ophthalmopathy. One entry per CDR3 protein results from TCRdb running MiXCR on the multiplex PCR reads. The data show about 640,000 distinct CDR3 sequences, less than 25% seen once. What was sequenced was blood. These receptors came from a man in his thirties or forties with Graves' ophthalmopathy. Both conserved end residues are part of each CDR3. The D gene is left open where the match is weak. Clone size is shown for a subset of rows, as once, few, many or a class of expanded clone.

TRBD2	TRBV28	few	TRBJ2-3	CATESRLAGDLDTQYF	TGTGCCACCGAGTCTAGACTAGCGGGAGATTTAGATACGCAGTATTTT
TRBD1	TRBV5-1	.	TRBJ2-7	CASSKGQGGFEQYF	TGCGCCAGCAGCAAAGGACAGGGTGGGTTCGAGCAGTACTTC
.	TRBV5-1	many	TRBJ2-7	CASSCQPRESGEQYF	TGCGCCAGCAGCTGTCAGCCCCGCGAGTCCGGGGAGCAGTACTTC
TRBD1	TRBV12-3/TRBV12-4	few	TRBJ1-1	CASRRQGAGNTEAFF	TGTGCCAGCAGAAGACAGGGGGCGGGGAACACTGAAGCTTTCTTT
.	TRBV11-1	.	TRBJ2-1	CASSPFGFTEQFF	TGTGCCAGCAGCCCCTTTGGCTTCACTGAGCAGTTCTTC
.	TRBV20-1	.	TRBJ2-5	CSANLRGGTTGTQYF	TGCAGTGCTAATTTAAGAGGGGGGACTACGGGGACCCAGTACTTC
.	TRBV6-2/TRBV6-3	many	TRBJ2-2	CASRQGNTGELFF	TGTGCCAGCAGACAGGGGAACACCGGGGAGCTGTTTTTT
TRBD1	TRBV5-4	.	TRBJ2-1	CASSWTGTGAYNEQFF	TGTGCCAGCAGCTGGACCGGGACAGGCGCCTACAATGAGCAGTTCTTC
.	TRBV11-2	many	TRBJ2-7	CASTVWPHGPYEQYF	TGTGCCAGCACCGTATGGCCCCACGGGCCCTACGAGCAGTACTTC
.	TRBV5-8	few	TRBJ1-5	CASSLLNSNQPQHF	TGTGCCAGCAGCTTGCTCAATAGCAATCAGCCCCAGCATTTT
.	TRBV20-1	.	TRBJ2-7	CSAQLKDEQYF	TGCAGTGCTCAGCTGAAGGACGAGCAGTACTTC
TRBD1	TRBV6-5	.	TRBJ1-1	CASKYRGLGDTEAFF	TGTGCCAGCAAATACAGGGGCCTGGGCGACACTGAAGCTTTCTTT
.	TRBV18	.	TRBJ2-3	CASSPPINADTQYF	TGTGCCAGCTCACCACCGATCAATGCAGATACGCAGTATTTT
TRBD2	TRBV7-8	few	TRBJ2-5	CASSPIGLGGTETQYF	TGTGCCAGCAGCCCAATAGGACTAGGCGGGACAGAGACCCAGTACTTC
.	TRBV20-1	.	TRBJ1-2	CSATGGYYGYTF	TGCAGTGCAACCGGGGGGTACTATGGCTACACCTTC
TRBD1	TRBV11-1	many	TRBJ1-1	CASSFWGTGAYTEAFF	TGTGCCAGCAGCTTTTGGGGGACAGGGGCTTACACTGAAGCTTTCTTT
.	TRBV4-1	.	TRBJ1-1	CASSNLGRLNTEAFF	TGCGCCAGCTCAAACCTGGGACGGTTGAACACTGAAGCTTTCTTT
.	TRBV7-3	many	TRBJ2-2	CASSLGAATGELFF	TGTGCCAGCAGCTTGGGCGCGGCCACCGGGGAGCTGTTTTTT
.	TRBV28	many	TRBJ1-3	CASESSGNTIYF	TGTGCCAGCGAGAGCTCTGGAAACACCATATATTTT
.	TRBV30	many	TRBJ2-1	CAWKTEDYARREQFF	TGTGCCTGGAAAACTGAGGACTATGCTAGACGTGAGCAGTTCTTC
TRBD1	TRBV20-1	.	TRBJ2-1	CSAIPQGALSYNEQFF	TGCAGTGCTATCCCCCAGGGGGCTCTTTCCTACAATGAGCAGTTCTTC
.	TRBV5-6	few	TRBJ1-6	CASSLGQATSPLHF	TGTGCCAGCAGCTTGGGGCAGGCCACTTCACCCCTCCACTTT
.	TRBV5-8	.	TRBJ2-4	CASEGHIQYF	TGTGCCAGTGAGGGACACATTCAGTACTTC
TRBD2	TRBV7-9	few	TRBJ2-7	CASSLGTSGYKQYF	TGTGCCAGCAGCTTAGGGACTAGCGGTTACAAGCAGTACTTC
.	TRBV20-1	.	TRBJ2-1	CSATLYNEQFF	TGCAGTGCTACACTTTACAATGAGCAGTTCTTC
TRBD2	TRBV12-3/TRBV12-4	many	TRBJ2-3	CASRSRGGRTDTQYF	TGTGCCAGCAGATCCCGGGGGGGGCGTACAGATACGCAGTATTTT
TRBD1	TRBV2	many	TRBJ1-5	CASSGQGNRQPQHF	TGTGCCAGCAGTGGACAGGGCAACCGTCAGCCCCAGCATTTT
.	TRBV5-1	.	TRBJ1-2	CASSSPAGDGYTF	TGCGCCAGCAGCTCCCCGGCGGGGGATGGCTACACCTTC
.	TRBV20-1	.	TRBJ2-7	CSPFASAYEQYF	TGCAGTCCATTCGCTAGCGCCTACGAGCAGTACTTC
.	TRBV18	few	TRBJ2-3	CASSPERDTQYF	TGTGCCAGCTCACCAGAGCGGGATACGCAGTATTTT
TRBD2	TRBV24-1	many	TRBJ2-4	CATSDTSGSDIQYF	TGTGCCACCAGTGATACCAGCGGGAGCGATATTCAGTACTTC
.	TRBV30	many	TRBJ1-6	CAWSLPGRGSPLHF	TGTGCCTGGAGCCTGCCAGGGAGGGGTTCACCCCTCCACTTT
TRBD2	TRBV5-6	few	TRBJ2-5	CASSLPGGGETQYF	TGTGCCAGCAGCTTGCCGGGAGGGGGAGAGACCCAGTACTTC
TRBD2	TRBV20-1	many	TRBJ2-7	CSARDRASGSYEQYF	TGCAGTGCTAGAGATCGGGCTAGCGGCTCCTACGAGCAGTACTTC
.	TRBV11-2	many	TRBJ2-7	CASSLDFADTAYEQYF	TGTGCCAGCAGCTTAGATTTCGCGGACACTGCCTACGAGCAGTACTTC
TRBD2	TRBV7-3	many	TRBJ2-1	CASSATSGRKNEQFF	TGTGCCAGCAGCGCAACTAGCGGGAGAAAAAATGAGCAGTTCTTC
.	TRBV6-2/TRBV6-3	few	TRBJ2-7	CASIGAGAGSYEQYF	TGTGCCAGCATAGGGGCCGGCGCAGGCAGCTACGAGCAGTACTTC
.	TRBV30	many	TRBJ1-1	CAWRGGWRAEAFF	TGTGCCTGGAGAGGGGGGTGGCGGGCTGAAGCTTTCTTT
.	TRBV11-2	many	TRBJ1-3	CASSLTGNTIYF	TGTGCCAGCAGCTTAACCGGAAACACCATATATTTT
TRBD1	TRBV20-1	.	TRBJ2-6	CSARDYGQGFSGANVLTF	TGCAGTGCTAGAGATTATGGACAGGGATTTTCTGGGGCCAACGTCCTGACTTTC
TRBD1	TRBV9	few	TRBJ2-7	CASSVEGRGLDEQYF	TGTGCCAGCAGCGTAGAAGGCAGGGGGCTTGACGAGCAGTACTTC
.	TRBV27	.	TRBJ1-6	CASSLSWLGVSGSPLHF	TGTGCCAGCAGTTTATCTTGGCTCGGGGTGAGCGGTTCACCCCTCCACTTT
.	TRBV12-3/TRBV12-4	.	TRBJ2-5	CASSFYGGRVGETQYF	TGTGCCAGCAGTTTCTATGGGGGCCGGGTAGGGGAGACCCAGTACTTC
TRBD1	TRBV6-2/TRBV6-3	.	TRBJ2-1	CASGAGTGPYNEQFF	TGTGCCAGCGGAGCCGGGACAGGGCCTTACAATGAGCAGTTCTTC
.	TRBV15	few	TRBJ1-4	CATTARTLNEKLFF	TGTGCCACCACCGCCAGGACCCTAAATGAAAAACTGTTTTTT
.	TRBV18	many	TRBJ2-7	CASSPQNRLSYEQYF	TGTGCCAGCTCACCACAAAATCGCCTCTCCTACGAGCAGTACTTC
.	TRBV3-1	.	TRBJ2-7	CASSHYTGTVAYEQYF	TGTGCCAGCAGCCATTACACCGGGACTGTTGCCTACGAGCAGTACTTC
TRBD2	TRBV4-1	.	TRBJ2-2	CASSQERREGGKPGELFF	TGCGCCAGCAGCCAAGAACGGCGGGAGGGGGGGAAGCCCGGGGAGCTGTTTTTT
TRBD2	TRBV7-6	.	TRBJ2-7	CASSPLAGDDEQYF	TGTGCCAGCAGCCCTCTAGCGGGAGATGACGAGCAGTACTTC
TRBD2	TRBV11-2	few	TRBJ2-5	CASSSGREGRRRETQYF	TGTGCCAGCAGCTCGGGGCGGGAGGGCCGAAGGAGGGAGACCCAGTACTTC